A selection of T cell receptor beta chains follows, all from one sample in a study of T-cell reconstitution after alpha-beta-depleted transplantation in children. TCRdb reprocessed the PCR reads via MiXCR and lists one record per CDR3 protein. The table shows 280,000 or so distinct CDR3 sequences, with roughly 11% occurring only once. The sample in question was peripheral blood, obtained 180 days after TCRalphabeta/CD19-depleted stem cell transplant. These TCRs come from a male patient aged 2-15 years who had a stem cell transplant for chronic granulomatous disease, so the T cells may come from the graft donor. Both conserved end residues are part of each CDR3. The D gene is left open where the match is weak. The listing skips clone size in some rows; elsewhere it reads once, few, many or a size class.

CASSLLPPGGGTPREQYF TGTGCCAGCAGTTTATTGCCCCCGGGTGGAGGGACCCCACGAGAGCAGTACTTC TRBV27 NA many TRBJ2-7
CASSLEGPKYTQYF TGCGCCAGCAGCTTGGAAGGGCCAAAGTATACGCAGTATTTT TRBV5-1 NA many TRBJ2-3
CASSTKGATNEKLFF TGTGCCAGTAGTACGAAGGGCGCAACTAATGAAAAACTGTTTTTT TRBV19 NA NA TRBJ1-4
CASSTRVASSYNEQFF TGTGCCAGCAGCACCCGGGTAGCGAGCTCCTACAATGAGCAGTTCTTC TRBV5-5 NA many TRBJ2-1
CASSLAVDEKLFF TGCGCCAGCAGCTTGGCGGTTGATGAAAAACTGTTTTTT TRBV5-1 NA many TRBJ1-4
CASRSGTSLYEQYF TGTGCCAGCAGGTCCGGGACTAGTCTCTACGAGCAGTACTTC TRBV6-2/TRBV6-3 TRBD2 many TRBJ2-7
CASSLAGTDYGYTF TGTGCCAGCAGCTTAGCCGGGACGGATTATGGCTACACCTTC TRBV5-1 NA many TRBJ1-2
CASSQPGTSEEYF TGTGCCAGCAGCCAACCCGGGACTAGCGAGGAGTATTTT TRBV3-1 TRBD2 many TRBJ2-3
CASSLKSRGHEQYF TGTGCCAGCAGCTTGAAATCCCGCGGCCACGAGCAGTACTTC TRBV5-4 NA NA TRBJ2-7
CASSPLDRGGETPYF TGTGCCAGCTCACCGTTGGACAGGGGAGGAGAGACCCCGTACTTC TRBV18 TRBD1 NA TRBJ2-5